A single sample is the source of the 5 T cell receptor beta chains below, sequenced in a study of shared T cell receptors in the human thymus. Sequencing used immunoSEQ multiplex PCR; TCRdb keeps in-frame clones, though not all of them. The table shows hundreds of thousands of clones, with 70% to 90% occurring only once. The same sample was also studied in work on human thymus T cells.

The sequencing sample was made of thymocytes. The receptor set was obtained from a boy under two years old with a congenital heart defect.

In this sample, this clone turned up a few times. This sequence joins TRBV11-2 and TRBJ2-1, with 13 bases that match TRBD2. This CDR3 spans 16 amino acids. J was trimmed by 7 bases and V by 2 bases; bases with no gene match: 5. CDR1 SGHAT and CDR2 FQNNGV come from the germline V gene. The CDR3: CASSLRTSGSRNEQFF. CDR3 DNA: TGTGCCAGCAGCTTACGGACTAGCGGGAGCAGAAATGAGCAGTTCTTC.

The chain has TRBV11-2 and TRBJ1-1, with 9 bases identical to TRBD1. Losses at the gene ends were 5 bases for V and 0 bases for J; bases not matched to a gene: 4. The germline V gene has CDR1 SGHAT and CDR2 FQNNGV. CDR3 size: 15 residues. The CDR3 bases are TGTGCCAGCAGCGGAGGGACAGGGCTGAACACTGAAGCTTTCTTT. It encodes CASSGGTGLNTEAFF.

This chain joins TRBV11-3 and TRBJ2-7, with D possibly being TRBD2 (6 bases). The germline V gene encodes CDR1 SGHNT and CDR2 YENEEA. The CDR3 runs 14 residues. The V end lost 4 bases, the J end lost 3 bases, and 13 bases lay between the germline ends. CDR3 bases: TGTGCCAGCAGCTCCCGGGGCGGGAACTACGAGCAGTACTTC. Translated, it gives CASSSRGGNYEQYF.

The chain recombines TRBV7-8 with TRBJ1-2; 10 bases map to TRBD1. Losses at the gene ends were 4 bases for V and 4 bases for J; bases not matched to a gene: 6. The germline gives CDR1 SGHVS, CDR2 FQNEAQ. The CDR3 length is 15 residues. The CDR3 protein is CASSSGTGETYGYTF. DNA for the CDR3: TGTGCCAGCAGCTCCGGGACAGGGGAAACCTATGGCTACACCTTC.

The chain has TRBV19 and TRBJ1-5; D remains ambiguous. This CDR3 spans 12 amino acids. Between the trimmed V and J ends, which lost 3 bases and 6 bases, there was a span of 6 bases. CDR1 is LNHDA and CDR2 is SQIVND in the germline V gene (reference sequence). The chain's CDR3 is CASSIRSQPQHF. The CDR3 DNA sequence: TGTGCCAGTAGTATCAGATCTCAGCCCCAGCATTTT.